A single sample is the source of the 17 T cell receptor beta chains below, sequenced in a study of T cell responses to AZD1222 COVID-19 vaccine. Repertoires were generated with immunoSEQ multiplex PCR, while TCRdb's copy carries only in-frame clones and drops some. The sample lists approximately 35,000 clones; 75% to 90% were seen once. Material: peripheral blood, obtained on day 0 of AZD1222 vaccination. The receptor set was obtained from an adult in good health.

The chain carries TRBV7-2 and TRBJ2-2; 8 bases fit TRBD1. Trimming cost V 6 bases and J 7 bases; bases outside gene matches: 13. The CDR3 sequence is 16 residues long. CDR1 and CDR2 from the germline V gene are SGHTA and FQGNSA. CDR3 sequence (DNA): TGTGCCAGCAGTCCAGGGGGCGCCCTTAGAGGCGGGGAGCTGTTTTTT. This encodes CASSPGGALRGGELFF. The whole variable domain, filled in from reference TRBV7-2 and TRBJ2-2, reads GAGVSQSPSNKVTEKGKDVELRCDPISGHTALYWYRQSLGQGLEFLIYFQGNSAPDKSGLPSDRFSAERTGGSVSTLTIQRTQQEDSAVYLCASSPGGALRGGELFFGEGSRLTVL.

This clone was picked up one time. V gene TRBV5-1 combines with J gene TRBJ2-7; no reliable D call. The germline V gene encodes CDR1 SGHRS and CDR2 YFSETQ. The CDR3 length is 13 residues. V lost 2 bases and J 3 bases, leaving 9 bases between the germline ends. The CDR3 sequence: CASSFRQDYEQYF. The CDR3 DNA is TGCGCCAGCAGCTTTAGGCAGGACTACGAGCAGTACTTC. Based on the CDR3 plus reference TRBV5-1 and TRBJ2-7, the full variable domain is KAGVTQTPRYLIKTRGQQVTLSCSPISGHRSVSWYQQTPGQGLQFLFEYFSETQRNKGNFPGRFSGRQFSNSRSEMNVSTLELGDSALYLCASSFRQDYEQYFGPGTRLTVT.

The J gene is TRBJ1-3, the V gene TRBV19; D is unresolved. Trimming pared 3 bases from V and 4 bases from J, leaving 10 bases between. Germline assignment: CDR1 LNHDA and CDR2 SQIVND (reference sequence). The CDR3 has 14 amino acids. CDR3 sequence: CASSMLTTGNTIYF. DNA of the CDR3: TGTGCCAGTAGTATGTTAACCACGGGAAACACCATATATTTT.

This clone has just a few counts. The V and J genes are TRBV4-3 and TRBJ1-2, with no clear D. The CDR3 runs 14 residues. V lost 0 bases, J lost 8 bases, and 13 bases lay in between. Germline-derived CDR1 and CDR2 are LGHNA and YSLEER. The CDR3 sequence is CASSQDTGTRGYTF. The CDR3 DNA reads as TGCGCCAGCAGCCAAGATACGGGTACGCGCGGCTACACCTTC.

The CDR3 region has the DNA TGTGCCAGCAGTTACTCTTTGCAGGCCCGTACCGGGGAGCTGTTTTTT. The encoded protein is CASSYSLQARTGELFF. The rearrangement joins TRBV6-5 to TRBJ2-2; no reliable D call. The CDR3 covers 16 residues. V was shortened by 0 bases and J by 5 bases, with 13 bases between the two germline ends. Germline V gene sequence: CDR1 MNHEY, CDR2 SVGAGI.

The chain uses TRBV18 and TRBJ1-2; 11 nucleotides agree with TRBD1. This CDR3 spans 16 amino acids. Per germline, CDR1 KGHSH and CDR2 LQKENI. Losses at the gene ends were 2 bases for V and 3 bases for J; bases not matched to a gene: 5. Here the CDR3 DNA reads TGTGCCAGCTCACCAGCGGGACAGGGGGTATACTATGGCTACACCTTC. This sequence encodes CASSPAGQGVYYGYTF.

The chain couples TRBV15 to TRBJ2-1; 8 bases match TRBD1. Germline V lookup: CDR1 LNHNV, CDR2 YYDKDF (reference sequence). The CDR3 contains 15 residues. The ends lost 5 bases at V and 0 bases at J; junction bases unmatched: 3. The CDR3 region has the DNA TGTGCCACCAGCCCAGACAGGGGCTCCTACAATGAGCAGTTCTTC. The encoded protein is CATSPDRGSYNEQFF.

CDR3 amino acids: CAWTPASGVYNEQFF. CDR3 DNA: TGTGCCTGGACCCCCGCTAGCGGGGTTTACAATGAGCAGTTCTTC. This chain uses TRBV30 with TRBJ2-1; TRBD2 aligns across 9 bases. The V gene end was trimmed by 4 bases and the J gene end by 4 bases; junction bases not matched to a gene: 8. From germline, CDR1 is GTSNPN and CDR2 SVGIG (reference sequence). The CDR3 covers 15 residues.

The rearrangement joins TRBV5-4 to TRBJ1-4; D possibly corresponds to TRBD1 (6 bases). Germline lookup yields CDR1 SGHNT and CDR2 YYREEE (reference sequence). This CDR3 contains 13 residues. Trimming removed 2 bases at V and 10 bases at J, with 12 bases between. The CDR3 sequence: CASSFMKGGKLFF. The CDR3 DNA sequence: TGTGCCAGCAGCTTTATGAAGGGGGGAAAACTGTTTTTT.

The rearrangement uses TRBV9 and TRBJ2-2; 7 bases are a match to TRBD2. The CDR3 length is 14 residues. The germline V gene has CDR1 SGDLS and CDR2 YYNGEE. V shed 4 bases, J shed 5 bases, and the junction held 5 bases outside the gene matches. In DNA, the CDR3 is TGTGCCAGCAGCCTCGGGGGGTTTACCGGGGAGCTGTTTTTT. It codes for CASSLGGFTGELFF.

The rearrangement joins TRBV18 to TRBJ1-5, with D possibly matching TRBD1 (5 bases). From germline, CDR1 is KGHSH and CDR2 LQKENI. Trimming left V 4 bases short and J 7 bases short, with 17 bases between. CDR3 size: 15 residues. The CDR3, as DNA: TGTGCCAGCTCACACGGGGAGGGGCCGGGGCAGCCCCAGCATTTT. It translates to CASSHGEGPGQPQHF.

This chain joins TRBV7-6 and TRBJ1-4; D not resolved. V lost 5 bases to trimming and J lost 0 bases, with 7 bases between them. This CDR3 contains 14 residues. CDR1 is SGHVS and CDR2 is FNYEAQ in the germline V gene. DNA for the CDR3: TGTGCCAGCAGCCCAGACCCAACTAATGAAAAACTGTTTTTT. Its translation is CASSPDPTNEKLFF.

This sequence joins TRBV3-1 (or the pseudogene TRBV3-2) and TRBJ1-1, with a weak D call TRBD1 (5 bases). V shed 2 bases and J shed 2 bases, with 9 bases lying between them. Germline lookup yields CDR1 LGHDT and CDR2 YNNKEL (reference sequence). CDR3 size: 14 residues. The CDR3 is CASSQQGGNTEAFF. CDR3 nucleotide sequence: TGTGCCAGCAGCCAACAGGGAGGTAACACTGAAGCTTTCTTT.

In nucleotides, the CDR3 is TGTGCCAGCAGTCCCCAGGGACATAATTCACCCCTCCACTTT. It is translated as CASSPQGHNSPLHF. This chain connects TRBV6-5 to TRBJ1-6; TRBD1 is a possible D gene (5 bases). The CDR3 spans 14 residues. V was pared by 5 bases and J by 5 bases, with 10 bases between. Germline V gives CDR1 MNHEY, CDR2 SVGAGI.

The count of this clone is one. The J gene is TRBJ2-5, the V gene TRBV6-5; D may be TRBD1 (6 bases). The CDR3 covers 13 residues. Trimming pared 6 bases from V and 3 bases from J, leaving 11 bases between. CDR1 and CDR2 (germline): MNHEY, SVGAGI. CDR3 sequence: CASRSTGEETQYF. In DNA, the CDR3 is TGTGCCAGCAGGTCGACAGGAGAAGAGACCCAGTACTTC.

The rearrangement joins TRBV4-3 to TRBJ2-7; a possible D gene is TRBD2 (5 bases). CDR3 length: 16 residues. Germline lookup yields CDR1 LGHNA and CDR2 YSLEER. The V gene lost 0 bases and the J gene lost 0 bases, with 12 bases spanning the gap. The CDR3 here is CASSQELTGSSYEQYF. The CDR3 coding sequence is TGCGCCAGCAGCCAAGAATTGACGGGAAGCTCCTACGAGCAGTACTTC.

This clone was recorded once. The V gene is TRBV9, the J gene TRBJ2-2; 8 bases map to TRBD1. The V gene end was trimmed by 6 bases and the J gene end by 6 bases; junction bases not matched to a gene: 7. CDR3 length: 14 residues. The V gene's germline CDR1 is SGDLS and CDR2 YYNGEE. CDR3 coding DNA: TGTGCCAGCAAGACAGGGGATGGATCCGGGGAGCTGTTTTTT. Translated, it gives CASKTGDGSGELFF.